Reported below is one T cell receptor beta chain. Trimming removed 4 bases from V and 0 bases from J, with 11 bases in between. CDR1 and CDR2 from the germline V gene are SGHDT and YYEEEE. The CDR3 covers 16 residues. This sample stems from a study of control samples from healthy donors and cancer patients. Only in-frame clones appear in the TCRdb table, and some are missing; sequencing was by immunoSEQ multiplex PCR. Of approximately 140,000 clones detected, about 88% appear once; the ten largest clones hold roughly 8.4%. The rearrangement uses TRBV5-6 and TRBJ2-6; D remains ambiguous. Sequencing used blood. The TCR sequence derives from a woman between 25 and 40 years old in good health. CDR3 protein: CASSPGQSSGANVLTF. The CDR3 coding sequence is TGTGCCAGCAGCCCCGGCCAGAGCTCTGGGGCCAACGTCCTGACTTTC.